The source of this T cell receptor (beta chain) is a study of molecular identifiers for immune sequencing clone quantification. Germline values: CDR1 MGHRA, CDR2 YSYEKL. The CDR3 sequence is 14 residues long. Trimming cost V 3 bases and J 2 bases; bases outside gene matches: 4. The authors sorted naive CD8 T cells as CD8+CD4-CCR7+CD45RA+. TCRdb recomputed calls from the PCR reads with MiXCR, one row per CDR3 protein. The data hold some 100,000 distinct CDR3 sequences, with roughly 34% observed a single time. J is TRBJ2-7 and V is TRBV4-1; 7 positions agree with TRBD1. What was sequenced was naive CD8+ T cells from blood, with Jurkat cell RNA spiked in. Sample subset: FACS-sorted CD8+CD4-CCR7+CD45RA+ naive T cells. The TCR originated in a human donor in good health. Some libraries in this study had Jurkat cell RNA spiked in. The CDR3 DNA follows: TGCGCCAGCAGCCACGGACAGGTTGCCTACGAGCAGTACTTC. It yields the protein CASSHGQVAYEQYF.